This T cell receptor beta chain was sequenced for a study of identifying expanded T cells in peripheral blood. This CDR3 has 17 amino acids. V dropped 0 bases and J dropped 2; count of bases not matched to a gene: 8. From germline, CDR1 is SGHDT and CDR2 YYEEEE. For this clone: Its antigen is not identified.

Collection occurred without any documented infections or immune events in donors. Study-level points and caveats: Over around two and four weeks, about 16 and 20 clones changed, versus 1.2 between replicates.

Here immunoSEQ multiplex PCR was the method, and the copy in TCRdb shows in-frame clones only, minus some. This sample has approximately 100,000 clones; around 89% occur once, and the top ten carry about 7.7%. The V call is TRBV5-6, the J call TRBJ1-2; 9 nucleotides align to TRBD1. The sequence came from a person between 18 and 69 years old in good health. What was sequenced was blood. Here the CDR3 reads CASSLGKQGALNYGYTF. The CDR3 region has the DNA TGTGCCAGCAGCTTGGGGAAACAGGGGGCGTTGAACTATGGCTACACCTTC. The entire variable domain, with the rest obtained from reference TRBV5-6 and TRBJ1-2, is as follows: DAGVTQSPTHLIKTRGQQVTLRCSPKSGHDTVSWYQQALGQGPQFIFQYYEEEERQRGNFPDRFSGHQFPNYSSELNVNALLLGDSALYLCASSLGKQGALNYGYTFGSGTRLTVV.